Listed here are 21 T cell receptor beta chains from one sample, sequenced in a study of OX40 agonist ivuxolimab in advanced cancers. Generated by immunoSEQ multiplex PCR, the TCRdb table keeps only in-frame clones and is missing some. The data contain roughly 48,000 clones, about 85% of them seen just once; the ten biggest clones take up around 10%. The material was CD4+ or CD8+ T cells sorted from blood, obtained in a trial of the OX40 agonist ivuxolimab. The receptors stem from an adult with an advanced solid tumor such as melanoma, head and neck, liver or kidney cancer.

DNA of the CDR3: TGTGCCAGCAGCCCCTCGGGACAGGTGGGCGAAAAACTGTTTTTT. Translating it yields CASSPSGQVGEKLFF. The chain combines TRBV7-9 with TRBJ1-4; 8 positions agree with TRBD1. The CDR3 has 15 residues. CDR1 is SEHNR, CDR2 FQNEAQ, per germline (reference sequence). The J segment lost 8 bases and the V segment lost 5 bases, leaving 10 bases of the junction unmatched.

CDR3 amino acids: CASTSGQPQYQETQYF. CDR3 sequence (DNA): TGTGCCAGTACTTCCGGCCAGCCTCAGTACCAAGAGACCCAGTACTTC. The genes are TRBV28 and TRBJ2-5; D gene uncertain. This CDR3 has 16 residues. V was trimmed by 9 bases and J by 0 bases, leaving 20 bases between them. Per germline, CDR1 MDHEN and CDR2 SYDVKM. Combining the CDR3 with reference TRBV28 and TRBJ2-5 gives the whole variable domain DVKVTQSSRYLVKRTGEKVFLECVQDMDHENMFWYRQDPGLGLRLIYFSYDVKMKEKGDIPEGYSVSREKKERFSLILESASTNQTSMYLCASTSGQPQYQETQYFGPGTRLLVL.

The V and J genes are TRBV19 and TRBJ2-1; 8 nucleotides match TRBD1. Trimming cost V 3 bases and J 8 bases; bases outside gene matches: 12. The CDR3 is 16 residues long. Per the germline V gene, CDR1 is LNHDA and CDR2 is SQIVND (reference sequence). CDR3 protein: CASSMQGQALRDEQFF. CDR3 bases: TGTGCCAGTAGTATGCAGGGACAGGCCCTGCGGGATGAGCAGTTCTTC. Based on the CDR3 plus reference TRBV19 and TRBJ2-1, the full variable domain is DGGITQSPKYLFRKEGQNVTLSCEQNLNHDAMYWYRQDPGQGLRLIYYSQIVNDFQKGDIAEGYSVSREKKESFPLTVTSAQKNPTAFYLCASSMQGQALRDEQFFGPGTRLTVL.

This clone appeared a few times. This chain uses TRBV19 with TRBJ1-5; possibly TRBD1 for D (5 bases). The germline CDR1 and CDR2 sequences are LNHDA and SQIVND (reference sequence). This CDR3 is built from 16 residues. V gave up 3 bases and J gave up 0 bases, with 12 bases separating them. The CDR3 reads CASSIGTEFSNQPQHF. As DNA, the CDR3 is TGTGCCAGTAGTATCGGGACGGAGTTTAGCAATCAGCCCCAGCATTTT.

This clone occurred once. The same CDR3 can be traced to other DNA sequences in this sample. The rearrangement links TRBV25-1 to TRBJ1-2, with D uncertain. V lost 3 bases to trimming and J lost 8 bases, with 10 bases between them. The CDR3 has 12 residues. Germline V CDR1 and CDR2: MGHDK, SYGVNS. The DNA for the CDR3 is TGTGCCAGCAGTGAGGGGTTCTGGGGCTACACCTTC. Amino acid sequence: CASSEGFWGYTF.

The V call is TRBV18, the J call TRBJ2-6; a possible D gene is TRBD2 (5 bases). CDR3 length: 18 residues. Germline-derived CDR1 and CDR2 are KGHSH and LQKENI. Trimming removed 5 bases from V and 5 bases from J, with 22 bases in between. The CDR3: CASSSVSDLQSRANVLTF. As DNA, the CDR3 is TGTGCCAGCTCATCAGTTTCGGACTTACAAAGTCGGGCCAACGTCCTGACTTTC. The full variable domain, completed using reference TRBV18 and TRBJ2-6, is NAGVMQNPRHLVRRRGQEARLRCSPMKGHSHVYWYRQLPEEGLKFMVYLQKENIIDESGMPKERFSAEFPKEGPSILRIQQVVRGDSAAYFCASSSVSDLQSRANVLTFGAGSRLTVL.

The rearrangement joins TRBV6-1 to TRBJ1-5; the D gene is possibly TRBD1 (6 bases). Germline CDR1 and CDR2: MNHNS and SASEGT. The length of the CDR3 is 14 residues. V gave up 6 bases and J gave up 6 bases, with 15 bases separating them. The CDR3 reads CASSSRGAGQPQHF. CDR3 in DNA: TGTGCCAGCAGCTCCCGGGGGGCGGGTCAGCCCCAGCATTTT.

This clone appeared once. The chain recombines TRBV28 with TRBJ1-3; 9 bases line up with TRBD1. V was clipped by 5 bases and J by 4 bases; unmatched bases: 3. This CDR3 is built from 14 residues. The germline V gene encodes CDR1 MDHEN and CDR2 SYDVKM. DNA for the CDR3: TGTGCCAGCAGTCTTGGACAGGGGGGAAACACCATATATTTT. Encoded protein: CASSLGQGGNTIYF. Full variable domain (outside the CDR3, taken from reference TRBV28 and TRBJ1-3): DVKVTQSSRYLVKRTGEKVFLECVQDMDHENMFWYRQDPGLGLRLIYFSYDVKMKEKGDIPEGYSVSREKKERFSLILESASTNQTSMYLCASSLGQGGNTIYFGEGSWLTVV.

The chain is built from TRBV6-5 and TRBJ2-1; 10 bases match TRBD2. J lost 10 bases, V lost 6 bases, and 12 bases had no gene match. Germline values: CDR1 MNHEY, CDR2 SVGAGI. CDR3 length: 15 amino acids. CDR3 amino acids: CASSPILAGAHEQFF. DNA of the CDR3: TGTGCCAGCAGCCCTATCCTAGCGGGAGCGCACGAGCAGTTCTTC.

This chain connects TRBV6-1 to TRBJ1-5; 10 bases map to TRBD1. Trimming at V came to 2 bases and at J to 0 bases, leaving 10 bases not matched to a gene. The CDR3 has 19 residues. From germline, CDR1 is MNHNS and CDR2 SASEGT. The CDR3 sequence: CASSEHFRQGAPSNQPQHF. The CDR3 coding sequence is TGTGCCAGCAGTGAACACTTTAGACAGGGGGCGCCTAGCAATCAGCCCCAGCATTTT.

The chain combines TRBV5-1 with TRBJ2-2; TRBD1 agrees at 7 bases. The CDR3 consists of 15 residues. Germline loops: CDR1 SGHRS, CDR2 YFSETQ. V gave up 0 bases and J gave up 7 bases; unmatched junction bases: 6. CDR3 protein: CASSLEAGGSGELFF. DNA for the CDR3: TGCGCCAGCAGCTTGGAGGCAGGGGGTAGCGGGGAGCTGTTTTTT.

The chain carries TRBV28 and TRBJ2-5; tentatively, D is TRBD1 or TRBD2 (5 bases each). From germline, CDR1 is MDHEN and CDR2 SYDVKM. V was shortened by 3 bases and J by 5 bases, with 19 bases between the two germline ends. The CDR3 extends over 16 amino acids. The CDR3 protein is CASSFSRDPRRETQYF. DNA for the CDR3: TGTGCCAGCAGTTTTTCAAGGGACCCCCGAAGGGAGACCCAGTACTTC.

The rearrangement joins TRBV15 to TRBJ1-2; D not resolved. The germline CDR1 and CDR2 sequences are LNHNV and YYDKDF (reference sequence). CDR3 size: 18 residues. The germline V and J ends were trimmed by 0 bases and 9 bases, with 26 bases remaining between them. CDR3 in amino acids: CATSRDRPDGRDLWSYTF. In nucleotides, the CDR3 is TGTGCCACCAGCAGAGATCGCCCTGATGGGAGAGACCTATGGAGCTACACCTTC.

The table lists this clone with a count of one. The V gene is TRBV2, the J gene TRBJ2-1, with TRBD2 matching 9 bases. With V trimmed by 4 bases and J by 6 bases, 7 bases remained unmatched. The CDR3 is 15 residues long. Per the germline V gene, CDR1 is SNHLY and CDR2 is FYNNEI. CDR3 amino acids: CASSGGLAGINEQFF. In nucleotides, the CDR3 is TGTGCCAGCAGTGGGGGGCTAGCGGGAATCAATGAGCAGTTCTTC. The variable domain in full, with the rest retrieved from reference TRBV2 and TRBJ2-1, is EPEVTQTPSHQVTQMGQEVILRCVPISNHLYFYWYRQILGQKVEFLVSFYNNEISEKSEIFDDQFSVERPDGSNFTLKIRSTKLEDSAMYFCASSGGLAGINEQFFGPGTRLTVL.

This clone has just a few counts. J is TRBJ1-4 and V is TRBV6-1, with TRBD1 matching over 8 bases. Trimming cost V 5 bases and J 7 bases; bases outside gene matches: 6. Germline CDR1 and CDR2: MNHNS and SASEGT. This CDR3 is built from 14 residues. This chain's CDR3 is CASSLRTGSEKLFF. In DNA, the CDR3 is TGTGCCAGCAGTCTTCGGACAGGGTCTGAAAAACTGTTTTTT.

V usage is TRBV5-4 and J usage is TRBJ1-2; D uncertain. Germline V gene sequence: CDR1 SGHNT, CDR2 YYREEE (reference sequence). The length of the CDR3 is 12 residues. V lost 2 bases, J lost 6 bases, and 8 bases lay in between. Here the CDR3 reads CASSFGADGYTF. CDR3 DNA: TGTGCCAGCAGCTTCGGAGCCGATGGCTACACCTTC.

The chain couples TRBV5-6 to TRBJ2-7; D uncertain. The CDR3 spans 14 residues. Germline V gives CDR1 SGHDT, CDR2 YYEEEE. Trimming removed 4 bases from V and 3 bases from J, with 14 bases in between. The CDR3 sequence is CASSPGPVSYEQYF. In nucleotides, the CDR3 is TGTGCCAGCAGCCCTGGTCCAGTTAGCTACGAGCAGTACTTC.

This clone has more than one count but fewer than ten. The chain uses TRBV5-1 and TRBJ2-2; 7 nucleotides agree with TRBD1. The CDR3 extends over 14 amino acids. In germline, CDR1 is SGHRS, CDR2 YFSETQ. V lost 6 bases, J lost 1 base, and 3 bases stayed unmatched. DNA of the CDR3: TGCGCCAGCACCGGGACAGTGAACACCGGGGAGCTGTTTTTT. Its protein product is CASTGTVNTGELFF.

J is TRBJ2-3 and V is TRBV1; TRBD2, the table's D call, lacks a check against the DNA. TRBV1 represents a pseudogene. This CDR3 comprises 16 residues. CDR3 DNA: TGCACCAGCAGCCACTTTAGCGGGAGAGAAAGAGATACGCAGTATTTT. Protein product: CTSSHFSGRERDTQYF.

The V call is TRBV28, the J call TRBJ1-4, with D perhaps TRBD1 (6 bases). Germline V gives CDR1 MDHEN, CDR2 SYDVKM. There are 15 residues in the CDR3. V gave up 7 bases and J gave up 3 bases, with 15 bases separating them. The CDR3 loop reads CASIARTEANEKLFF. The CDR3 nucleotides read TGTGCCAGCATCGCCAGGACAGAAGCTAATGAAAAACTGTTTTTT.

V is TRBV2 and J is TRBJ2-3, with 10 positions matching TRBD2. V lost 0 bases, J lost 6 bases, and 6 bases stayed unmatched. The germline V gene encodes CDR1 SNHLY and CDR2 FYNNEI. CDR3 size: 16 residues. The CDR3 reads CASSEARAGGTDTQYF. CDR3 coding DNA: TGTGCCAGCAGTGAAGCGCGAGCGGGAGGGACCGATACGCAGTATTTT.